Listed here are 25 T cell receptor beta chains from one sample, sequenced in a study of regulatory T cells in long-lasting Graves disease. iRepertoire HTBI primers and Arm-PCR of CDR3 regions built TCR beta libraries. TCRdb ran MiXCR on the multiplex PCR reads and lists one entry per CDR3 protein. The repertoire has approximately 350,000 distinct CDR3 sequences, 10% to 15% of them found once; the top ten carry under 20%. This sample's time point: newly diagnosed GD, antithyroid drugs for less than 3 months. Construction of the TCR library relied on RNA isolated from PBMCs. Separately, the same data were catalogued under a study of T cells in Graves' hyperthyroidism and ophthalmopathy.

The sequencing here drew on peripheral blood mononuclear cells (PBMCs), taken at new diagnosis, from a patient treated with antithyroid drugs. The receptors originated from a woman aged 18 to 35 with Graves disease.

The sample holds many counts of this clonotype. The chain links TRBV7-9 to TRBJ2-5; TRBD1 matches at 7 bases. Germline V CDR1 and CDR2: SEHNR, FQNEAQ (reference sequence). With V trimmed by 9 bases and J by 3 bases, 10 bases remained unmatched. This CDR3 spans 14 amino acids. CDR3 nucleotide sequence: TGTGCCAGTCCTCCAGGGACAGAGAAAGAGACCCAGTACTTC. Translating it yields CASPPGTEKETQYF.

Regarding this clonotype: A much larger clone differs by one base, so this may be a read error. The chain links TRBV6-1 to TRBJ2-1; possible D gene TRBD2, 5 bases. The CDR3 runs 14 residues. V lost 6 bases and J 10 bases, leaving 19 bases between the germline ends. Germline V CDR1 and CDR2: MNHNS, SASEGT. The CDR3 region is CASRTRARNEEQFF. Written as DNA, the CDR3 is TGTGCCAGCAGAACTAGAGCCCGTAATGAGGAGCAGTTCTTC.

This clonotype was detected a few times. The gene calls are TRBV6-1 and TRBJ2-1; the match to TRBD2 covers 8 bases. V lost 7 bases to trimming and J lost 9 bases; unmatched junction nucleotides: 5. Per germline, CDR1 MNHNS and CDR2 SASEGT. This CDR3 is 12 amino acids long. CDR3 nucleotides: TGTGCCAGCACCAACAGCGGGGGTGAGCAGTTCTTC. It specifies CASTNSGGEQFF.

J is TRBJ2-3 and V is TRBV11-2; the match to TRBD2 covers 8 bases. Losses at the gene ends were 5 bases for V and 3 bases for J; bases not matched to a gene: 7. CDR1 is SGHAT and CDR2 is FQNNGV in the germline V gene. The length of the CDR3 is 15 residues. The CDR3 DNA sequence: TGTGCCAGCAGCCAAGAGCCTAGCGGGACAGATACGCAGTATTTT. It codes for CASSQEPSGTDTQYF.

In its sample, this clonotype was seen many times. This chain uses TRBV12-3 or TRBV12-4 with TRBJ1-4, with D uncertain. This CDR3 comprises 15 residues. V shed 6 bases and J shed 7 bases, with 18 bases lying between them. The CDR3 DNA is TGTGCCAGCAGCCCTTCACGGAGGGCGGGTGAAAAACTGTTTTTT. Protein product: CASSPSRRAGEKLFF.

This clonotype was seen only a few times. V gene TRBV20-1 combines with J gene TRBJ2-1, with 15 bases fitting TRBD2. The CDR3 extends over 15 amino acids. The ends lost 6 bases at V and 4 bases at J; junction bases unmatched: 4. CDR1 DFQATT and CDR2 SNEGSKA come from the germline V gene (reference sequence). The CDR3, as DNA: TGCAGTGCGATCGGACTAGCGGGGGGGTACAATGAGCAGTTCTTC. As protein: CSAIGLAGGYNEQFF.

This clonotype was counted a single time. The germline gene is not matched at one end of the junction; a read error may be the cause. The chain employs TRBV20-1 and TRBJ1-1, with D possibly matching TRBD1 (6 bases). The CDR3 sequence is 14 residues long. In germline, CDR1 is DFQATT, CDR2 SNEGSKA (reference sequence). This chain's CDR3 is CSARDPGQNTEAFF. CDR3 nucleotides: TGCAGCGCTAGAGATCCGGGACAGAACACTGAAGCTTTCTTT.

There are many counts of this clonotype. The rearrangement joins TRBV6-5 to TRBJ1-5, with D possibly being TRBD1 (5 bases). V dropped 2 bases and J dropped 6 bases, with 8 bases sitting between them. The germline CDR1 and CDR2 sequences are MNHEY and SVGAGI. The CDR3 extends over 13 amino acids. CDR3 loop: CASSYATGQPQHF. The CDR3 DNA is TGTGCCAGCAGTTACGCCACAGGTCAGCCCCAGCATTTT.

The chain has TRBV24-1 and TRBJ1-5; possible D gene TRBD1, 6 bases. The CDR3 extends over 17 amino acids. CDR1 and CDR2 (germline): KGHDR, SFDVKD. Trimming took 3 bases from V and 1 from J, leaving 15 bases between them. CDR3 nucleotides: TGTGCCACCAGTGATGCAGGGGATTTGGAGAGCAATCAGCCCCAGCATTTT. Translating gives CATSDAGDLESNQPQHF.

This sequence joins TRBV5-1 and TRBJ2-5; D is undetermined. Germline values: CDR1 SGHRS, CDR2 YFSETQ. V lost 3 bases, J lost 1 base, and 10 bases lay in between. This CDR3 spans 14 amino acids. CDR3: CASSSDIIQETQYF. CDR3 nucleotide sequence: TGCGCCAGCAGCTCCGATATAATCCAAGAGACCCAGTACTTC.

This clonotype occurred many times. The chain joins TRBV27 to TRBJ2-1, with D perhaps matching TRBD1 or TRBD2 (5 bases each). Trimming shortened V by 2 bases and J by 0 bases, and 20 bases separated the two germline ends. The CDR3 contains 19 residues. The germline V gene encodes CDR1 MNHEY and CDR2 SMNVEV (reference sequence). As DNA, the CDR3 is TGTGCCAGCAGTTTACGGGACGTGACTTTACCGAGCTCCTACAATGAGCAGTTCTTC. As protein: CASSLRDVTLPSSYNEQFF.

The rearrangement joins TRBV28 to TRBJ1-1, with D hard to call. CDR3 length: 17 residues. Deletions cut 7 bases from V and 1 base from J, with 22 bases between. Germline-derived CDR1 and CDR2 are MDHEN and SYDVKM. CDR3 DNA: TGTGCCAGCACCCCCCCCCCCGGACGGATCAAGAACACTGAAGCTTTCTTT. Protein product: CASTPPPGRIKNTEAFF.

This clonotype appeared many times. V usage is TRBV11-2 and J usage is TRBJ2-1; D is perhaps TRBD1 or TRBD2 (5 bases each). The V gene's germline CDR1 is SGHAT and CDR2 FQNNGV. This CDR3 is built from 13 residues. Trimming stripped 8 bases from V and 3 bases from J, with 11 bases between. For the CDR3, the DNA is TGTGCCAGCGGGGGATTTAACTACAATGAGCAGTTCTTC. The encoded protein is CASGGFNYNEQFF.

In this sample, this clonotype turned up many times. The rearrangement uses TRBV28 and TRBJ2-7, with 8 bases lining up with TRBD2. The J segment lost 2 bases and the V segment lost 4 bases, leaving 10 bases of the junction unmatched. The CDR3 spans 16 residues. Germline V gives CDR1 MDHEN, CDR2 SYDVKM. CDR3: CASSSPGLAGAYEQYF. The DNA for the CDR3 is TGTGCCAGCAGTTCGCCCGGGCTAGCGGGCGCCTACGAGCAGTACTTC.

In its sample, this clonotype was seen many times. This chain uses TRBV7-2 with TRBJ2-5; 11 nucleotides agree with TRBD1. Trimming at V came to 5 bases and at J to 8 bases, leaving 10 bases not matched to a gene. CDR3 length equals 15 residues. Germline V gives CDR1 SGHTA, CDR2 FQGNSA. CDR3 in DNA: TGTGCCAGCAGCCCACTTCCGGGACAGGGGGTTACCCAGTACTTC. This gives the protein CASSPLPGQGVTQYF. The entire variable domain, with the rest obtained from reference TRBV7-2 and TRBJ2-5, is as follows: GAGVSQSPSNKVTEKGKDVELRCDPISGHTALYWYRQSLGQGLEFLIYFQGNSAPDKSGLPSDRFSAERTGGSVSTLTIQRTQQEDSAVYLCASSPLPGQGVTQYFGPGTRLLVL.

This clonotype showed up just a few times. The chain uses TRBV29-1 and TRBJ2-1; TRBD2 matches at 11 bases. CDR3 length: 22 amino acids. Trimming at V came to 2 bases and at J to 3 bases, leaving 24 bases not matched to a gene. Germline CDR1 and CDR2: SQVTM and ANQGSEA. CDR3 sequence: CSVEIQLAGVSDRGKIYNEQFF. CDR3 nucleotides: TGCAGCGTTGAAATCCAACTAGCGGGGGTTAGCGACAGGGGGAAAATCTACAATGAGCAGTTCTTC.

This chain connects TRBV5-1 to TRBJ1-4, with D tentatively TRBD1 (5 bases). CDR3 length equals 14 residues. The V and J ends lost 4 bases and 4 bases respectively, with 11 bases between them. Germline V gene data show CDR1 as SGHRS and CDR2 as YFSETQ. The CDR3 DNA is TGCGCCAGCAGCGGCGGGACTTTTAATGAAAAACTGTTTTTT. This encodes CASSGGTFNEKLFF.

In this sample, this clonotype turned up many times. J is TRBJ2-3 and V is TRBV12-3 or TRBV12-4, with D maybe TRBD2 (6 bases). Trimming took 1 base from V and 5 from J, leaving 7 bases between them. This CDR3 region has 13 residues. This CDR3 is CASSLGGIDTQYF. DNA of the CDR3: TGTGCCAGCAGTTTAGGCGGGATAGATACGCAGTATTTT.

To note about this clonotype: Mismatch with germline at one junction end may stem from a read error. The rearrangement joins TRBV9 to TRBJ1-2; D is unresolved. Germline V gene data show CDR1 as SGDLS and CDR2 as YYNGEE. This CDR3 contains 14 residues. The CDR3 DNA follows: TGTGCCGGCAGCGTCCAACATGGGAACTATGGCTACACCTTC. Its translation: CAGSVQHGNYGYTF. Based on the CDR3 plus reference TRBV9 and TRBJ1-2, the full variable domain is DSGVTQTPKHLITATGQRVTLRCSPRSGDLSVYWYQQSLDQGLQFLIQYYNGEERAKGNILERFSAQQFPDLHSELNLSSLELGDSALYFCAGSVQHGNYGYTFGSGTRLTVV.

This clonotype was found many times. This chain connects TRBV11-1 to TRBJ2-5, with D unclear. Deletions cut 4 bases from V and 2 bases from J, with 11 bases between. The CDR3 spans 14 residues. In germline, CDR1 is SGHAT, CDR2 FQDESV (reference sequence). CDR3 sequence: CASSSGAGQETQYF. The CDR3 DNA reads TGTGCCAGCAGCTCGGGCGCCGGGCAAGAGACCCAGTACTTC.

This sequence joins TRBV19 and TRBJ1-1; a weak D match, TRBD1 (5 bases). Trimming left V 5 bases short and J 4 bases short, with 23 bases between. This CDR3 has 17 amino acids. CDR1 is LNHDA and CDR2 is SQIVND in the germline V gene (reference sequence). This CDR3 reads CASSPPGGGSGGTEAFF. The CDR3 DNA sequence: TGTGCCAGTAGTCCCCCTGGGGGGGGTTCAGGCGGCACTGAAGCTTTCTTT.

For this clonotype: A much larger clone is a single base away; this may be a read error. The chain joins TRBV7-2 to TRBJ1-6; possible D gene TRBD1, 5 bases. The CDR3 length is 16 residues. Germline CDR1 is SGHTA and CDR2 is FQGNSA. DNA of the CDR3: TGTGCCAGCAGCTTAGTCAGATGGGGGGATAATTCACCCCCCCACTTT. Translated: CASSLVRWGDNSPPHF.

This clonotype has more than one count but fewer than ten. V and J are TRBV27 and TRBJ1-1; possibly TRBD1 for D (6 bases). Germline values: CDR1 MNHEY, CDR2 SMNVEV (reference sequence). The ends were cut back, 6 bases at V and 10 bases at J, with 18 bases in the middle. The CDR3 runs to 13 residues. The CDR3 spells CASSGGAGSTAFF. As DNA, the CDR3 is TGTGCCAGCAGCGGGGGGGCCGGGAGTACAGCTTTCTTT.

This clonotype was seen at least ten times. The V and J genes are TRBV7-2 and TRBJ1-1; D not resolved. Trimming pared 5 bases from V and 6 bases from J, leaving 10 bases between. This CDR3 has 12 residues. Germline V lookup: CDR1 SGHTA, CDR2 FQGNSA. The CDR3 loop is CASSPLFAEAFF. In DNA form, the CDR3 reads TGTGCCAGCAGCCCCTTGTTCGCTGAAGCTTTCTTT.

The DNA of the CDR3 is TGTGCCAGCAGCTTTGACGGGTTCTATGGCTACACCTTC. As protein: CASSFDGFYGYTF. The chain combines TRBV7-2 with TRBJ1-2; D is unclear. Germline values: CDR1 SGHTA, CDR2 FQGNSA. Trimming pared 3 bases from V and 4 bases from J, leaving 9 bases between. This CDR3 contains 13 residues. The complete variable domain, with remaining parts taken from reference TRBV7-2 and TRBJ1-2, reads GAGVSQSPSNKVTEKGKDVELRCDPISGHTALYWYRQSLGQGLEFLIYFQGNSAPDKSGLPSDRFSAERTGGSVSTLTIQRTQQEDSAVYLCASSFDGFYGYTFGSGTRLTVV.